This T cell receptor beta chain stems from a study of T-cell reconstitution after alpha-beta-depleted transplantation in children. Study-level points and caveats: Surviving thymic progenitors and recipient T cells were the source of high TCRbeta diversity at day 60 in some patients.

Preparing the TCRbeta library involved the use of unique molecular identifiers. TCRdb used MiXCR to reprocess the PCR reads, holding one entry per CDR3 protein. The data contain about 420,000 distinct CDR3 sequences, about 16% of them seen just once; the ten biggest clones take up over 25%. As concerns this clonotype: The target antigen is unknown.

Sequenced here: PBMCs, mostly from graft donor cells, sampled 360 days after TCRalphabeta/CD19-depleted stem cell transplant. The TCR was taken from a boy under two years old who had a stem cell transplant for Wiskott-Aldrich syndrome, so the T cells may come from the graft donor.

The CDR3, as DNA: TGTGCCACCACTGCGACAGGGAACAACAATGAGCAGTTCTTC. The encoded protein is CATTATGNNNEQFF. The genes are TRBV24-1 and TRBJ2-1, with TRBD1 identical over 7 bases. This CDR3 is built from 14 residues. CDR1 is KGHDR, CDR2 SFDVKD, per germline. Trimming cost V 8 bases and J 5 bases; bases outside gene matches: 8.